These T cell receptor beta chains were read from a single sample in a study of T cells after posttransplantation cyclophosphamide. Sequencing used immunoSEQ multiplex PCR; TCRdb keeps in-frame clones, though not all of them. The top ten hold around 0.7% of the sample, which has approximately 22,000 clones, approximately 71% seen once. The material sequenced was memory CD4+ T cells sorted from PBMCs. These receptors originate from a woman aged 55-69 years in good health, CMV-negative, and a related stem cell transplant donor. The CDR3 runs from the conserved cysteine through the conserved F or W. Fields, in order: V gene, D gene, J gene, clone size, CDR3 DNA, CDR3 protein. The D gene is left open where the match is weak. Not all rows give a size; the values are once, few, many and, for expanded clones, a class.

TRBV5-5	-	TRBJ2-7	-	TGTGCCAGCAGTTCTTGGGACTTATACGAGCAGTACTTC	CASSSWDLYEQYF
TRBV5-1	-	TRBJ2-7	-	TGCGCCAGCAGCTTGACAAGGGGCGAGCAGTACTTC	CASSLTRGEQYF
TRBV27	-	TRBJ2-7	few	TGTGCCAGCAGTTTAGGCCAGACCTACGAGCAGTACTTC	CASSLGQTYEQYF
TRBV28	TRBD2	TRBJ2-7	-	TGTGCCAGCAGCTTCCTACTAGCGGGCTCCTACGAGCAGTACTTC	CASSFLLAGSYEQYF
TRBV6-6	-	TRBJ2-3	few	TGTGCCAGCAGTTACTTAGGCGGCCCAGATACGCAGTATTTT	CASSYLGGPDTQYF
TRBV14	TRBD1	TRBJ2-7	-	TGTGCCAGCAGTTTCCGGGACAGCTCCTACGAGCAGTACTTC	CASSFRDSSYEQYF
TRBV19	-	TRBJ1-5	once	TGTGCCAGTAGTACCCCACAGGTCTCGGGCAATCAGCCCCAGCATTTT	CASSTPQVSGNQPQHF
TRBV6-5	TRBD1	TRBJ1-2	-	TGTGCCAGCAGGTTGGCAACAGGGGGCTATGGCTACACCTTC	CASRLATGGYGYTF
TRBV7-2	TRBD1	TRBJ1-2	few	TGTGCCAGCAGCGCGACAGGGGCCGGATATGGCTACACCTTC	CASSATGAGYGYTF
TRBV10-2	-	TRBJ2-7	-	-	CASSEWGQGSYF
TRBV5-4	-	TRBJ1-4	-	TGTGCCAGCAGCTTGCAGGGCCCTAATGAAAAACTGTTTTTT	CASSLQGPNEKLFF
TRBV5-5	-	TRBJ1-2	-	TGTGCCAGCAGCTTGGAGAGGCCCGTGAATAGAGCTAACTATGGCTACACCTTC	CASSLERPVNRANYGYTF
TRBV4-2	TRBD2	TRBJ2-7	-	TGTGCCAGCAGCCCCCTGGGAGGGGTCCAGTACTTC	CASSPLGGVQYF
TRBV7-3	-	TRBJ2-1	-	TGTGCCAGCAGCTCTTCTCGTGGTGGGGTAGGGACTTACGAGCAGTTCTTC	CASSSSRGGVGTYEQFF
TRBV7-2	-	TRBJ2-7	-	TGTGCCAGCAGCCCCCTGGGTCTAGCCTCCGCAGAGCAGTACTTC	CASSPLGLASAEQYF
TRBV28	TRBD1	TRBJ1-2	-	TGTGCCAGCAGTAGGCGGACAGGGGATGACTATGGCTACACCTTC	CASSRRTGDDYGYTF
TRBV28	-	TRBJ1-5	-	TGTGCCAGCAGCTCCCCCGGGGGGCGACAGCCCCAGCATTTT	CASSSPGGRQPQHF
TRBV7-2	TRBD2	TRBJ2-7	-	TGTGCCAGCAGCTTAGCGCGGGGTCTAGCGGGGAGGGGGGACGAGCAGTACTTC	CASSLARGLAGRGDEQYF
TRBV28	-	TRBJ2-3	-	TGTGCCAGCAGATCTCCGGGGACAGATACGCAGTATTTT	CASRSPGTDTQYF
TRBV6-5	-	TRBJ1-1	-	TGTGCCAGCAGAGAAGAAAGGGGGAACACTGAAGCTTTCTTT	CASREERGNTEAFF
TRBV9	TRBD2	TRBJ2-1	-	TGTGCCAGCAGCGTAGGTGGCGGGGGGGCAGGAAATGAGCAGTTCTTC	CASSVGGGGAGNEQFF
TRBV19	-	TRBJ1-1	-	TGTGCCAGCCAGGACATTGCGGGGGGCAGGGTGACCGCTTTCTTT	CASQDIAGGRVTAFF
TRBV9	TRBD1	TRBJ1-2	-	TGTGCCAGCAGCGCGGACAGGCCCACAAGCTATGGCTACACCTTC	CASSADRPTSYGYTF
TRBV11-2	-	TRBJ1-2	-	TGTGCCAGCAGCACGGGACTGAACTATGGCTACACCTTC	CASSTGLNYGYTF
TRBV18	TRBD1	TRBJ1-2	-	TGTGCCAGCTCACCTACGGGACAGACTAACTATGGCTACACCTTC	CASSPTGQTNYGYTF
TRBV4-2	-	TRBJ2-6	-	TGTGCCAGCAGCCAAGATACGGGGAGGCGGGGGGCCAACGTCCTGACTTTC	CASSQDTGRRGANVLTF
TRBV5-6	-	TRBJ2-7	-	TGTGCCAGCAGCTCGACCATCGGTACGGAGTACGAGCAGTACTTC	CASSSTIGTEYEQYF
TRBV28	-	TRBJ1-6	-	TGTGCCAGCAGTTTGGCCGTTCGCGGGGGAACCTATAATTCACCCCTCCACTTT	CASSLAVRGGTYNSPLHF
TRBV2	-	TRBJ1-1	-	TGTGCCAGCAGCTTAATGACTGATAACACTGAAGCTTTCTTT	CASSLMTDNTEAFF
TRBV5-5	TRBD1	TRBJ1-5	-	TGTGCCAGCAGCTTGGAGGGTTCGACAGGGGATCAGCCCCAGCATTTT	CASSLEGSTGDQPQHF
TRBV11-3	-	TRBJ2-3	-	TGTGCCAGCAGACCGGGGAGCACAGATACGCAGTATTTT	CASRPGSTDTQYF
TRBV9	TRBD2	TRBJ2-3	-	TGTGCCAGCAGCCCTGGACTAGCGGGAGGACTCTGGAGTAGGGCAGATACGCAGTATTTT	CASSPGLAGGLWSRADTQYF
TRBV20-1	-	TRBJ2-1	-	TGCAGTGCTAGAGAGAGTGAGCAGTTCTTC	CSARESEQFF
TRBV7-8	TRBD1	TRBJ2-2	-	TGTGCCAGCAGCTTAGGGTCAGGGGGCACCGGGGAGCTGTTTTTT	CASSLGSGGTGELFF
TRBV5-4	TRBD1	TRBJ1-3	few	TGTGCCAGCAGCCCGGACAGGGCTGGAAACACCATATATTTT	CASSPDRAGNTIYF
TRBV12-5	TRBD2	TRBJ2-7	-	TGTGCTAGTGCCTCGGGAGGGCCACCCTACGAGCAGTACTTC	CASASGGPPYEQYF
TRBV28	-	TRBJ2-2	-	TGTGCCAGCAGTCCAAGTCGGACAAACACCGGGGAGCTGTTTTTT	CASSPSRTNTGELFF
TRBV5-5	TRBD1	TRBJ1-5	-	TGTGCCAGCAGCCAACTCACAGGGGGAGTAAGTCAGCCCCAGCATTTT	CASSQLTGGVSQPQHF
TRBV9	-	TRBJ2-7	-	TGTGCCAGCAGCGTTGGGCCCGGTAGTACGTTCTACGAGCAGTACTTC	CASSVGPGSTFYEQYF
TRBV5-4	TRBD1	TRBJ1-6	-	TGTGCCAGCAGGTCGGGACAGGGAAACAATAATTCACCCCTCCACTTT	CASRSGQGNNNSPLHF
TRBV7-2	-	TRBJ2-5	-	TGTGCCAGCAGCCTCCAGGGGGGTGGTTGGGAGACCCAGTACTTC	CASSLQGGGWETQYF
TRBV4-1	TRBD1	TRBJ2-7	few	TGCGCCAGCAGCCAATCCGGGACAGGGTCCCTCGAGCAGTACTTC	CASSQSGTGSLEQYF
TRBV28	-	TRBJ1-2	-	TGTGCCAGCAGTCCGTTTGAACGGGGGAACTATGGCTACACCTTC	CASSPFERGNYGYTF
TRBV7-2	-	TRBJ1-5	medium-sized	TGTGCCAGCAGCCTCCTAACTAATCAGCCCCAGCATTTT	CASSLLTNQPQHF
TRBV7-9	-	TRBJ2-5	-	TGTGCCAGCAGTCTAAAACAAGAGGCCCAGTACTTC	CASSLKQEAQYF
TRBV19	TRBD1	TRBJ2-5	-	TGTGCCAGTAGGGGTCGGACAGGGCCGGAGACCCAGTACTTC	CASRGRTGPETQYF
TRBV7-2	TRBD1	TRBJ1-4	-	TGTGCCAGCAGCACTCGGACAGGGGCGGAAAAACTGTTTTTT	CASSTRTGAEKLFF
TRBV5-4	TRBD1	TRBJ1-6	-	TGTGCCAGCAGCTTGGGGACAGGGTACAATTCACCCCTCCACTTT	CASSLGTGYNSPLHF
TRBV19	TRBD1	TRBJ2-7	-	TGTGCCAGTAGTTCGGGGAGGACAGGGGGAACCCTCTACGAGCAGTACTTC	CASSSGRTGGTLYEQYF
TRBV30	TRBD1	TRBJ1-3	few	TGTGCCTGGAGGGCTCAATTGGGGGGGGGACAGGGGGTTCAATCTGGAAACACCATATATTTT	CAWRAQLGGGQGVQSGNTIYF
TRBV9	TRBD1	TRBJ1-5	-	TGTGCCAGCAGCGCGACAGGGGCCCATCAGCCCCAGCATTTT	CASSATGAHQPQHF